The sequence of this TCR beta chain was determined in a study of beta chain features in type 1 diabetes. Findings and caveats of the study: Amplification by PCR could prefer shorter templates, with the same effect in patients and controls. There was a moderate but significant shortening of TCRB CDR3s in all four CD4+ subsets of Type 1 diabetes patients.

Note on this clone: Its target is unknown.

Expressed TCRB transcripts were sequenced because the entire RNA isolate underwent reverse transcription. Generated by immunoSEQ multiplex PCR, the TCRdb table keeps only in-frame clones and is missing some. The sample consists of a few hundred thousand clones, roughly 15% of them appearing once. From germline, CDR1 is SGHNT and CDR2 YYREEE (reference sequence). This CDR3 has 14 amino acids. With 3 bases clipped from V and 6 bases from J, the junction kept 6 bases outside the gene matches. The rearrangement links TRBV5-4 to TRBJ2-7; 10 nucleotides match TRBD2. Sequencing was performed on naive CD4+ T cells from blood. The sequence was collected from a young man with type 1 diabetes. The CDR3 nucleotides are TGTGCCAGCAGCTCGAGCGGGGGGGCCACCGAGCAGTACTTC. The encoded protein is CASSSSGGATEQYF.